These T cell receptor beta chains were read from a single sample in a study of shared clonotypes between healthy human individuals. The method was immunoSEQ multiplex PCR; TCRdb's version includes in-frame clones alone and lacks a portion of them. The sample holds some 1,900,000 clones, about 95% seen once. Sequenced: naive CD8+ T cells sorted from blood. The receptors were sampled from a man aged 18-30 years in good health. The CDR3 runs from the conserved cysteine through the conserved F or W. D genes are given only for firm matches. The size entry is marked missing in some rows and otherwise reads once, few, many or a size class.

d_call j_call v_call clone_size cdr3_aa cdr3_nt
. TRBJ2-5 TRBV11-1 . CASSLDPGDGETQYF TGTGCCAGCAGCTTAGATCCGGGGGATGGGGAGACCCAGTACTTC
. TRBJ2-1 TRBV7-9 . CASSLGQAGGFF TGTGCCAGCAGCTTAGGACAGGCCGGGGGGTTCTTC
. TRBJ2-7 TRBV9 . CASSPGPLYEQYF TGTGCCAGCAGCCCCGGACCCCTTTACGAGCAGTACTTC
TRBD1 TRBJ1-2 TRBV29-1 . CSVDEGAYGYTF TGCAGCGTTGACGAGGGGGCCTATGGCTACACCTTC
. TRBJ2-1 TRBV19 . CAATRDNYNEQFF TGTGCCGCTACACGAGACAACTACAATGAGCAGTTCTTC
TRBD1 TRBJ2-7 TRBV7-9 once CASSSGQGVRMYEQYF TGTGCCAGCAGCTCTGGACAGGGGGTACGTATGTACGAGCAGTACTTC
. TRBJ1-1 TRBV5-3 . CARSLTGLNTEAFF TGTGCCAGAAGCTTGACAGGGTTGAACACTGAAGCTTTCTTT
. TRBJ2-7 TRBV7-9 . CASSPRQGREKQYF TGTGCCAGCAGCCCTAGACAGGGGAGGGAAAAGCAGTACTTC
. TRBJ1-1 TRBV13 . CASSTRGSRPEAFF TGTGCCAGCAGCACCAGGGGATCAAGGCCTGAAGCTTTCTTT
. TRBJ1-2 TRBV30 . CALGGYTF TGTGCCCTCGGGGGCTACACCTTC
TRBD1 TRBJ1-2 TRBV5-1 . CASSFGTDGYTF TGCGCCAGCAGCTTCGGGACAGACGGCTACACCTTC
. TRBJ1-1 TRBV10-3 . CAISEGWTEAFF TGTGCCATCAGTGAGGGATGGACTGAAGCTTTCTTT
. TRBJ1-4 TRBV4-1 . CASSHQPQGLNEKLFF TGCGCCAGCAGCCACCAACCTCAGGGCCTTAATGAAAAACTGTTTTTT
TRBD1 TRBJ2-7 TRBV28 . CASSLLAGGPYEQYF TGTGCCAGCAGTTTATTGGCAGGGGGCCCCTACGAGCAGTACTTC
. TRBJ1-3 TRBV6-5 . CASSWTSFSGNTIYF TGTGCCAGCAGTTGGACCTCGTTCTCTGGAAACACCATATATTTT
. TRBJ2-1 TRBV6-6 . CASSYSLDSPYNEQFF TGTGCCAGCAGTTACTCGTTGGATTCCCCCTACAATGAGCAGTTCTTC
. TRBJ2-3 TRBV29-1 . CSAITTLTDTQYF TGCAGCGCCATAACTACTTTAACAGATACGCAGTATTTT
. TRBJ2-7 TRBV4-3 . CASSQGPDGYAYEQYF TGCGCCAGCAGCCAGGGACCTGACGGGTACGCCTACGAGCAGTACTTC
TRBD2 TRBJ2-3 TRBV30 . CAWSGTSGRDTQYF TGTGCCTGGAGTGGTACTAGCGGGCGAGATACGCAGTATTTT
. TRBJ1-1 TRBV7-9 . CASSPLVTGNTEAFF TGTGCCAGCAGCCCCCTTGTGACGGGGAACACTGAAGCTTTCTTT
. TRBJ2-1 TRBV13 . CASSLEQGSYNEQFF TGTGCCAGCAGCTTAGAACAGGGATCCTACAATGAGCAGTTCTTC
. TRBJ2-5 TRBV2 . CASSEPQLDTQETQYF TGTGCCAGCAGTGAACCTCAGCTGGACACCCAAGAGACCCAGTACTTC
. TRBJ1-2 TRBV5-1 . CASSSGAVLGYTF TGCGCCAGCAGCTCCGGGGCCGTCCTTGGCTACACCTTC
TRBD2 TRBJ2-1 TRBV7-9 . CASSLAIAGGGDEQFF TGTGCCAGCAGCTTGGCAATAGCGGGAGGTGGCGATGAGCAGTTCTTC
. TRBJ2-5 TRBV14 . CASSQDRPATIQETQYF TGTGCCAGCAGCCAAGATCGTCCCGCGACTATCCAGGAGACCCAGTACTTC
. TRBJ1-1 TRBV4-1 few CASSPRGGGTEAFF TGCGCCAGCAGCCCCCGGGGCGGCGGCACTGAAGCTTTCTTT
. TRBJ1-5 TRBV6-1 . CAGGEARHQPQHF TGTGCCGGCGGGGAGGCCCGCCATCAGCCCCAGCATTTT